This T cell receptor (beta chain) was identified during a study of cytomegalovirus exposure and HLA in healthy donors. Overall study: An analysis done earlier identified 120 million or so unique TCR beta sequences from approximately 200 million T cells. As released early, the data held some 80 million unique TCRs from HLA-typed donors. Study-wide points: Both high specificity and high sensitivity reportedly marked the classifier's diagnosis of cytomegalovirus status. Segments of the TCR beta V type were, in most cases, productive about 87% or about 30% of the time in an earlier analysis.

To note about this clone: The antigen remains unidentified.

The CDR3 has 16 residues. Germline lookup yields CDR1 SGDLS and CDR2 YYNGEE. The germline V and J ends were trimmed by 4 bases and 0 bases, with 16 bases remaining between them. PCR amplification relied on 60 Vbeta primers (plus 13 Jbeta primers). Sequencing used immunoSEQ multiplex PCR; TCRdb keeps in-frame clones, though not all of them. The sample contains about 90,000 clones, roughly 84% of which appear only once. The clonotype was recovered from a man aged 18 to 30 in good health and CMV-seronegative. The chain combines TRBV9 with TRBJ1-1; weak D call: TRBD1 (6 bases). Sequenced input: PBMCs. The CDR3 region has the DNA TGTGCCAGCAGCAGATTTGCTGGACAGTTGAACACTGAAGCTTTCTTT. Translation: CASSRFAGQLNTEAFF.